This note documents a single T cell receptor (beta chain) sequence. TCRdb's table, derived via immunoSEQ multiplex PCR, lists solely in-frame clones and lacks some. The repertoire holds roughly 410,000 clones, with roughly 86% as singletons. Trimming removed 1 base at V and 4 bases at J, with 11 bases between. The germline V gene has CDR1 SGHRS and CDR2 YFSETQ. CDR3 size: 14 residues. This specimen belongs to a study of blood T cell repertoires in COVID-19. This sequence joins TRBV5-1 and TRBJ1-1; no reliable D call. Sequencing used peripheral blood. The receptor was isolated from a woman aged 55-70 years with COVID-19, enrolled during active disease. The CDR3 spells CASSLYERGTEAFF. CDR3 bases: TGCGCCAGCAGCTTGTATGAGCGGGGCACTGAAGCTTTCTTT.